This TCR beta chain was found in a study of blood T cell repertoires in COVID-19. About the study: COVID-19 samples collected from the United States, Italy and Spain covered acute and convalescent phases. PBMCs, B-cell-depleted T cells, or T cells were the source of the cDNA or gDNA that made up the material.

Measured with immunoSEQ multiplex PCR; TCRdb has only the in-frame clones, and not every one. The sample lists fewer than 250,000 clones, 86% seen once, with approximately 6.2% in the top ten. This CDR3 has 16 amino acids. V shed 0 bases and J shed 2 bases, with 11 bases lying between them. From germline, CDR1 is SGHRS and CDR2 YFSETQ. Seattle's enrolled individuals joined amid active infection and were then monitored longitudinally. This TCR was sampled from a woman of 80 years or more with COVID-19, enrolled during active disease. Sequenced material: peripheral blood. This chain joins TRBV5-1 and TRBJ2-2, with TRBD2 as a possible D gene (6 bases). The CDR3 here is CASSLEAGLNTGELFF. CDR3 nucleotides: TGCGCCAGCAGCTTGGAGGCAGGACTAAACACCGGGGAGCTGTTTTTT.